Reported below is one TCR beta chain. Its target is not known. The CDR3 runs 16 residues. CDR1 is LGHNA, CDR2 YNFKEQ, per germline. V dropped 2 bases and J dropped 6; count of bases not matched to a gene: 6. Data came from immunoSEQ multiplex PCR; TCRdb stores just in-frame clones and leaves some out. The table lists some 190,000 clones, roughly nine tenths of them singletons. This record belongs to a study of cytomegalovirus exposure and HLA in healthy donors. Across the whole study: The 90 to 150 validation repertoires matched the approximately 700 first-cohort repertoires in platform, a later analysis reported.

Study-level points and caveats: In vitro experiments confirmed that a few CMV-associated chains were specific for CMV antigens. Most TCR sequences showed up rarely, but some public TCRs showed up in many donors. Diagnosis of cytomegalovirus status made by the classifier reportedly showed high specificity and sensitivity.

This chain links TRBV4-2 with TRBJ2-7, with 14 bases matching TRBD2. This TCR came from a man aged 25 to 45 in good health and CMV-seropositive. Material: PBMCs. CDR3 in amino acids: CASSQSRTSGRSEQYF. The CDR3 DNA sequence: TGTGCCAGCAGCCAATCCAGGACTAGCGGGAGGTCCGAGCAGTACTTC.